The present T cell receptor (beta chain) was sequenced within a study of OX40 agonist ivuxolimab in advanced cancers. To note about this clone: The antigen is unknown.

Overall study findings and caveats: Patients who responded partially at 0.1-3.0 mg/kg showed clonal expansion ranking among the lowest.

Trimming left V 2 bases short and J 4 bases short, with 16 bases between. CDR3 length: 15 amino acids. Germline V gene lookup returns CDR1 SGHNT and CDR2 YYREEE (reference sequence). Blood sampling was done at baseline, cycle 4 day 1, and cycle 7 day 1. Sequencing used immunoSEQ multiplex PCR; TCRdb keeps in-frame clones, though not all of them. The data show 85,000 to 100,000 clones, roughly 94% seen once. The chain combines TRBV5-4 with TRBJ2-7; D possibly matches TRBD1 or TRBD2 (5 bases each). The specimen was CD4+ or CD8+ T cells sorted from blood, collected in a trial of the OX40 agonist ivuxolimab. The receptor comes from an adult with an advanced solid tumor such as melanoma, head and neck, liver or kidney cancer. The CDR3 region is CASSFTGLLRYEQYF. The DNA of the CDR3 is TGTGCCAGCAGCTTTACGGGGCTCCTTCGGTACGAGCAGTACTTC.